The 13 T cell receptor beta chains below were found in one sample sequenced in a study of tumor-infiltrating lymphocytes in primary liver carcinoma. cDNA specific to TCR beta was made from 500 to 650 ng of total RNA, with a constant-region primer employed for priming. Three nested multiplex PCR rounds of slightly modified ARM-PCR generated TCR beta libraries. Investigators reported that the first two PCR rounds, at 9 to 11 cycles each, used TRBV1-TRBV30 forward primers with a C-beta reverse primer. From the multiplex PCR reads, TCRdb called clonotypes with MiXCR, one entry per CDR3 protein. The sample records hundreds of thousands of distinct CDR3 sequences, less than 75% being singletons. Unsorted whole blood served as the source of blood RNA, and germline DNA was extracted as well. The specimen sequenced was peripheral blood. The source of these receptors is a man aged 35-49 years with primary liver carcinoma and hepatitis B virus infection.

The CDR3 protein is CAIRGQGESYEQYF. As DNA, the CDR3 is TGTGCCATCAGGGGACAGGGGGAGTCATATGAGCAGTACTTC. The rearrangement uses TRBV10-3 and TRBJ2-7, with TRBD1 matching 11 bases. In germline, CDR1 is ENHRY, CDR2 SYGVKD. The length of the CDR3 is 14 residues. The V and J ends lost 6 bases and 7 bases, in that order; junction bases with no gene match: 8.

A remark on this clonotype: The junction and the germline gene differ at one end; a read error may be behind it. The chain links TRBV5-5 to TRBJ2-2; possible D gene TRBD2, 5 bases. CDR3 length: 13 amino acids. Per the germline V gene, CDR1 is SGHKS and CDR2 is YYEKEE (reference sequence). CDR3 sequence: CASSSFGVGELSF. In DNA, the CDR3 is TGTGCCAGCAGCTCGTTCGGGGTCGGGGAGCTGTCTTTT.

This clonotype was seen only once. This may be a read error: a much more frequent sequence differs by one nucleotide. The chain combines TRBV6-5 with TRBJ1-3; D gene unclear. The CDR3 runs to 14 residues. Germline CDR1 reads MNHEY; CDR2 reads SVGAGI. CDR3 sequence: CATSAQSSGNTIYF. The CDR3 DNA sequence: TGTGCCACCAGTGCACAGAGCTCTGGAAACACCATATATTTT.

The J gene is TRBJ1-1, the V gene TRBV5-1, with D possibly TRBD1 on 5 matching bases. Looked up from germline, CDR1 is SGHRS and CDR2 is YFSETQ. The CDR3 covers 14 residues. With 1 base removed from V and 3 bases from J, the gap between germline ends came to 10 bases. The CDR3 sequence is CASSLQGMDTEAFF. In DNA, the CDR3 is TGCGCCAGCAGCTTGCAGGGCATGGACACTGAAGCTTTCTTT.

This clonotype has more than one count but fewer than ten. The chain employs TRBV4-3 and TRBJ2-1; D is perhaps TRBD2 (5 bases). The CDR3 length is 13 residues. CDR1 and CDR2 (germline): LGHNA, YSLEER. The V end was cut by 4 bases, the J end by 9 bases, with 13 bases between. CDR3 amino acids: CASSRLGGREQFF. CDR3 sequence (DNA): TGCGCCAGCAGCCGGCTAGGAGGCCGTGAGCAGTTCTTC.

This clonotype has a handful of counts. This chain joins TRBV5-4 and TRBJ2-1; unclear D gene. Germline V lookup: CDR1 SGHNT, CDR2 YYREEE (reference sequence). The V end lost 2 bases, the J end lost 8 bases, and 14 bases lay between the germline ends. The CDR3 spans 14 residues. DNA of the CDR3: TGTGCCAGCAGCTTCCACTACAAGAGCTATGAGCAGTTCTTC. It is translated as CASSFHYKSYEQFF.

Turning to this clonotype: A read error may account for a junction end that differs from germline. The rearrangement uses TRBV11-1 and TRBJ2-4; D is unclear. Germline V gives CDR1 SGHAT, CDR2 FQDESV (reference sequence). This CDR3 is built from 15 residues. For the CDR3, the DNA is TGCGCCAGCAGCCGGATCGATTTAGCCAAAAACATTCAGTACTTC. This gives the protein CASSRIDLAKNIQYF.

Comment on this clonotype: It may be a read error: a sequence one base away is much more abundant. This CDR3 fails to terminate in the conserved phenylalanine or tryptophan, so it likely reflects a read error. The chain carries TRBV29-1 and TRBJ1-2, with TRBD1 matching over 11 bases. The CDR3 is 14 residues long. V lost 4 bases and J lost 5; bases outside the gene matches: 6. In germline, CDR1 is SQVTM, CDR2 ANQGSEA. Here the CDR3 reads CSVAGTGGGYGYTL. The DNA for the CDR3 is TGCAGCGTTGCCGGGACAGGGGGAGGGTATGGCTACACCTTG.

For this clonotype: One base away lies a much larger clone, so this may be a sequencing read error. V gene TRBV12-3 or TRBV12-4 combines with J gene TRBJ2-7, with D unclear. Trimming took 5 bases from V and 7 from J, leaving 9 bases between them. The CDR3 sequence is 11 residues long. This chain's CDR3 is CASSIQGEQYF. In nucleotides, the CDR3 is TGTGCCAGCAGTATCCAAGGGGAGCAGTACTTC.

In regard to this clonotype: It is likely a read error, because the conserved phenylalanine at the end of the CDR3 is missing. V gene TRBV11-3 combines with J gene TRBJ2-1, with D tentatively TRBD2 (5 bases). CDR1 is SGHNT and CDR2 is YENEEA in the germline V gene. The CDR3 runs to 14 residues. With 5 bases removed from V and 6 bases from J, the gap between germline ends came to 14 bases. CDR3 nucleotides: TGTGCCAGCAGCCGCGGGCTAGCAGGCAATGAGCAGTTCTCC. Its protein is CASSRGLAGNEQFS.

About this clonotype itself: Relative to the germline gene, one junction end is altered; a read error may explain this. The gene calls are TRBV6-5 and TRBJ2-7; possibly TRBD2 for D (6 bases). In germline, CDR1 is MNHEY, CDR2 SVGAGI. The CDR3 has 15 amino acids. In nucleotides, the CDR3 is TGTGCCAGCAGTTTGGGGACTGCCCAGGACTACGGGCAGTACTTC. Its translation is CASSLGTAQDYGQYF.

The rearrangement links TRBV24-1 to TRBJ2-2; the D gene is possibly TRBD1 (6 bases). V was cut by 7 bases and J by 5 bases, with 7 bases left in between. This CDR3 is 12 amino acids long. CDR1 KGHDR and CDR2 SFDVKD come from the germline V gene. The CDR3 region is CATSRGTGELFF. The CDR3 DNA reads as TGTGCCACCAGCAGGGGTACCGGGGAGCTGTTTTTT.

Note on this clonotype: Since a much larger clone is just one base distant, this may be a read error. V and J are TRBV6-2 or TRBV6-3 and TRBJ1-5; TRBD1 is a possible D gene (5 bases). The germline gives CDR1 MNHEY, CDR2 SVGEGT. This CDR3 is built from 13 residues. The CDR3 region has the DNA TGTGCCAGCAGTTGGGACCATTATCAGCTCCAGCATTTT. Amino acids: CASSWDHYQLQHF.